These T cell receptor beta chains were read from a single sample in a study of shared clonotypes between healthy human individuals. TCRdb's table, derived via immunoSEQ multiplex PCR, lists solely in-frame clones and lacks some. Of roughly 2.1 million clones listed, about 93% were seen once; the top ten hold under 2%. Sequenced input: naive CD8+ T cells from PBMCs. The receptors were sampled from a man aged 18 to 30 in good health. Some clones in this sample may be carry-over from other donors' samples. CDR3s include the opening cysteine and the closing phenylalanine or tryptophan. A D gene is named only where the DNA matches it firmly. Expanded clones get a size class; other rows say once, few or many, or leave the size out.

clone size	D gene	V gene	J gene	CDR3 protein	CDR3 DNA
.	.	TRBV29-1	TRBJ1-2	CSASTTGGYTF	TGCAGCGCCAGCACTACAGGGGGCTACACCTTC
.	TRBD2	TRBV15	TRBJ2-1	CATSGGLAGANYNEQFF	TGTGCCACCAGCGGGGGACTAGCGGGAGCGAACTACAATGAGCAGTTCTTC
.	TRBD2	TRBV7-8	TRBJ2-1	CASSFEGRGLVVSEQFF	TGTGCCAGCAGCTTCGAGGGTAGGGGACTAGTGGTTAGTGAGCAGTTCTTC
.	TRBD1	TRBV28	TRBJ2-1	CASSPWGTGAGVAYNEQFF	TGTGCCAGCAGTCCCTGGGGGACAGGGGCCGGGGTTGCCTACAATGAGCAGTTCTTC
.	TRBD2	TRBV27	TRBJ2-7	CASSTGTSGSPYEQYF	TGTGCCAGCAGTACCGGGACTAGCGGGAGTCCCTACGAGCAGTACTTC
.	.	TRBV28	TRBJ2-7	CASSSQGGGYEQYF	TGTGCCAGCAGTTCCCAGGGAGGGGGCTACGAGCAGTACTTC
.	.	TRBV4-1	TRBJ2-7	CASSQEWSYEQYF	TGCGCCAGCAGCCAAGAATGGAGCTACGAGCAGTACTTC
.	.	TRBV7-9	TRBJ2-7	CASSSIGHEQYF	TGTGCCAGCAGCTCCATAGGCCACGAGCAGTACTTC
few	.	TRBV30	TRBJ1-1	CAWSLSQSTEAFF	TGTGCCTGGAGTTTGTCCCAGAGCACTGAAGCTTTCTTT
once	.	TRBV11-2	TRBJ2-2	CASSLGSQGPPFTGELFF	TGTGCCAGCAGCTTAGGGAGTCAGGGACCCCCGTTCACCGGGGAGCTGTTTTTT
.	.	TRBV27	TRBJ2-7	CASSPSVGGRTYEQYF	TGTGCCAGCAGTCCTTCGGTTGGGGGGCGGACCTACGAGCAGTACTTC
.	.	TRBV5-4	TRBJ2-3	CASSWGTPTDTQYF	TGTGCCAGCAGCTGGGGGACGCCCACAGATACGCAGTATTTT
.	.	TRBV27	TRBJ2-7	CASSLSPGSFGEQYF	TGTGCCAGCAGTTTATCGCCAGGGAGCTTTGGGGAGCAGTACTTC
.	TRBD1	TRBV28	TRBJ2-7	CASRLGTVVSYEQYF	TGTGCCAGCAGACTAGGGACAGTGGTCTCCTACGAGCAGTACTTC
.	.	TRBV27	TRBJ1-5	CASSPRAEGRSDQPQHF	TGTGCCAGCAGTCCCCGGGCGGAGGGGCGATCCGATCAGCCCCAGCATTTT
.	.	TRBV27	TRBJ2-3	CASSLSAPSTDTQYF	TGTGCCAGCAGTTTATCGGCTCCGAGCACAGATACGCAGTATTTT
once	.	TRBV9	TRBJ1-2	CASSGVRLINYGYTF	TGTGCCAGCAGCGGCGTAAGGCTGATTAACTATGGCTACACCTTC
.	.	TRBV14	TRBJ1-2	CASSQGGIGYTF	TGTGCCAGCAGCCAAGGGGGCATAGGCTACACCTTC
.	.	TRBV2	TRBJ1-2	CASSDQRGPPAGAIVF	TGTGCCAGCAGCGATCAAAGAGGACCTCCCGCCGGTGCTATCGTCTTC
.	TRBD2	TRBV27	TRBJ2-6	CASSSLTSGSSGANVLTF	TGTGCCAGCAGTTCCTTGACTAGCGGGAGCTCTGGGGCCAACGTCCTGACTTTC
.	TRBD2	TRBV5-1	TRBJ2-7	CASSLVLAGGAYEQYF	TGCGCCAGCAGCTTGGTACTAGCGGGAGGTGCCTACGAGCAGTACTTC
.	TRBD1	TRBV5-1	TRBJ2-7	CASSLYPGQGLYEQYF	TGCGCCAGCAGCTTGTACCCGGGACAGGGCCTTTACGAGCAGTACTTC
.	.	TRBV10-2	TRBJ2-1	CASSEMAGSSYNEQFF	TGCGCCAGCAGTGAGATGGCGGGAAGCTCCTACAATGAGCAGTTCTTC